One sample yielded the 19 T cell receptor beta chains listed below, sequenced in a study of blood T cells in healthy people across ages. The use of a sample-barcoded 5' primer and a J-beta primer mix characterized a second PCR of about 7 to 12 cycles. TCRdb reprocessed the 5' RACE reads with MiXCR, giving one entry per CDR3 protein. The table records approximately 1.5 million distinct CDR3 sequences, approximately 32% of them present only once. Source material: blood. The receptors stem from a woman in her 30s in good health.

Only one count was recorded for this clonotype. The chain carries TRBV20-1 and TRBJ1-2, with a tentative D call TRBD1 (5 bases). V was clipped by 1 base and J by 9 bases, with 18 bases between them. Looked up from germline, CDR1 is DFQATT and CDR2 is SNEGSKA (reference sequence). This CDR3 contains 14 residues. The CDR3 region is CSARGRDGELCYTF. In DNA, the CDR3 is TGCAGTGCTAGAGGCCGGGACGGAGAATTATGCTACACCTTC.

As regards this clonotype: Mismatch with germline at one junction end may stem from a read error. The chain employs TRBV5-1 and TRBJ2-3; D perhaps matches TRBD1 (6 bases). Germline V gene lookup returns CDR1 SGHRS and CDR2 YFSETQ. The CDR3 runs to 15 residues. The CDR3 here is CASSLVGGRVDTRYF. CDR3 DNA sequence: TGCGCCAGCAGCTTGGTAGGGGGTCGAGTAGATACGCGGTATTTT.

The chain carries TRBV5-1 and TRBJ2-3; D remains ambiguous. CDR3 size: 14 residues. The germline V and J ends were trimmed by 1 base and 1 base, with 7 bases remaining between them. Germline values: CDR1 SGHRS, CDR2 YFSETQ. The CDR3 DNA follows: TGCGCCAGCAGCTTGATGAGCGGCACAGATACGCAGTATTTT. Translated, it gives CASSLMSGTDTQYF.

V and J are TRBV7-9 and TRBJ2-2; D might be TRBD1 or TRBD2, each matching 5 bases. V lost 5 bases, J lost 1 base, and 11 bases lay in between. The CDR3 runs 15 residues. The germline V gene encodes CDR1 SEHNR and CDR2 FQNEAQ (reference sequence). CDR3 protein: CASSPRGVNTGELFF. In nucleotides, the CDR3 is TGTGCCAGCAGCCCTCGAGGGGTGAACACCGGGGAGCTGTTTTTT. Supplemented by reference TRBV7-9 and TRBJ2-2, the full variable domain reads DTGVSQNPRHKITKRGQNVTFRCDPISEHNRLYWYRQTLGQGPEFLTYFQNEAQLEKSRLLSDRFSAERPKGSFSTLEIQRTEQGDSAMYLCASSPRGVNTGELFFGEGSRLTVL.

The gene calls are TRBV28 and TRBJ2-3; D is unresolved. V lost 1 base and J lost 6, with 14 bases in between. The germline gives CDR1 MDHEN, CDR2 SYDVKM. CDR3 length equals 15 residues. CDR3 in amino acids: CASSLLPGWPDTQYF. CDR3 in DNA: TGTGCCAGCAGTTTATTACCCGGTTGGCCTGATACGCAGTATTTT. The whole variable domain, filled in from reference TRBV28 and TRBJ2-3, reads DVKVTQSSRYLVKRTGEKVFLECVQDMDHENMFWYRQDPGLGLRLIYFSYDVKMKEKGDIPEGYSVSREKKERFSLILESASTNQTSMYLCASSLLPGWPDTQYFGPGTRLTVL.

This chain connects TRBV5-1 to TRBJ2-5; a possible D gene is TRBD1 (6 bases). TRBJ2-7 matches the DNA end more closely, so the J call is doubtful. CDR1 is SGHRS and CDR2 is YFSETQ in the germline V gene. CDR3 length: 15 amino acids. The CDR3 region is CASSLEARGVDEQYF. The CDR3 DNA reads TGCGCCAGCAGCTTGGAGGCCAGGGGTGTCGACGAGCAGTACTTC.

The chain is built from TRBV2 and TRBJ2-7, with TRBD1 as a possible D gene (6 bases). The J call could be wrong; TRBJ2-5 is a better fit for the DNA end. Germline V CDR1 and CDR2: SNHLY, FYNNEI. The CDR3 spans 15 residues. The CDR3 region has the DNA TGTGCCAGCAGTGAAGCGCGAGGGGGTCCAGAGACCCAGTACTTC. Amino acids: CASSEARGGPETQYF.

This clonotype was seen only a few times. The chain combines TRBV20-1 with TRBJ2-1, with no clear D. Germline V gene lookup returns CDR1 DFQATT and CDR2 SNEGSKA (reference sequence). V lost 0 bases and J 3 bases, leaving 30 bases between the germline ends. The CDR3 has 21 residues. The CDR3 nucleotides are TGCAGTGCTAGAGATCCCCAGATCGTAGCACGGAGTACTCCCGTCTACAATGAGCAGTTCTTC. It translates to CSARDPQIVARSTPVYNEQFF.

This clonotype appeared many times. A read error may account for a junction end that differs from germline. The rearrangement joins TRBV27 to TRBJ2-1; 11 nucleotides line up with TRBD1. Germline V gene lookup returns CDR1 MNHEY and CDR2 SMNVEV (reference sequence). The CDR3 is 14 amino acids. The CDR3 nucleotides are TGCGCCAGCAGTCCCGGGACAGGGGGGAATGAGCAGTTCTTC. Its protein product is CASSPGTGGNEQFF.

About this clonotype itself: The junction departs from the called germline gene at one end, perhaps through a read error. This chain connects TRBV10-3 to TRBJ2-1; 8 bases map to TRBD1. The CDR3 consists of 16 residues. CDR1 is ENHRY and CDR2 is SYGVKD in the germline V gene. The CDR3 loop reads CAVSESGQGRYNEQFF. The CDR3 DNA reads as TGTGCCGTCAGTGAATCAGGACAGGGCCGTTACAATGAGCAGTTCTTC.

A note on this clonotype: Since the CDR3 does not end with the conserved phenylalanine or tryptophan, this likely comes from a read error. The chain has TRBV7-9 and TRBJ2-1; D gene unclear. The CDR3 extends over 17 amino acids. The ends were cut back, 5 bases at V and 2 bases at J, with 19 bases in the middle. Germline V CDR1 and CDR2: SEHNR, FQNEAQ (reference sequence). In DNA form, the CDR3 reads TGTGCCAGCAGCACACAACGGTCATCCCTCACCTACAATGAGCAGTTCCTC. Amino acids: CASSTQRSSLTYNEQFL.

Concerning this clonotype: Since a much larger clone is just one base distant, this may be a read error. The rearrangement links TRBV4-1 to TRBJ2-5; 10 bases are shared with TRBD2. Germline V gene lookup returns CDR1 MGHRA and CDR2 YSYEKL. This CDR3 has 20 amino acids. CDR3 bases: TGCGCCGGCAGCCAACAGGAGGCAACTAGCGGGAAGTATGACCAAGAGACCCAGTACTTC. Translation: CAGSQQEATSGKYDQETQYF.

Regarding this clonotype: A far larger clone is one nucleotide away, so this likely arose from a read error. The CDR3 sequence: CASNLGQGGTDTQYF. Here the CDR3 DNA reads TGCGCCAGCAACTTGGGACAGGGTGGCACAGATACGCAGTATTTT. This chain uses TRBV5-1 with TRBJ2-3; TRBD1 agrees at 9 bases. The CDR3 is 15 amino acids. Germline V gene data show CDR1 as SGHRS and CDR2 as YFSETQ.

For this clonotype: A much larger clone differs by one base, so this may be a read error. This chain uses TRBV6-2 or TRBV6-3 with TRBJ2-5; D remains ambiguous. Germline values: CDR1 MNHEY, CDR2 SVGEGT. Deletions cut 1 base from V and 5 bases from J, with 8 bases between. This CDR3 is 13 amino acids long. Written as DNA, the CDR3 is TGTGCCAGCAGTTACTGGGGTGTGGAGACCCAGTACTTC. It is translated as CASSYWGVETQYF.

This clonotype has a handful of counts. This chain uses TRBV20-1 with TRBJ2-5; maybe TRBD1 (6 bases). V was pared by 0 bases and J by 6 bases, with 14 bases between. This CDR3 contains 14 residues. The V gene's germline CDR1 is DFQATT and CDR2 SNEGSKA (reference sequence). This CDR3 reads CSARDPGHGKTQYF. The CDR3 DNA reads as TGCAGTGCTAGAGATCCGGGACATGGGAAGACCCAGTACTTC.

This clonotype is a singleton in its sample. This chain joins TRBV5-1 and TRBJ1-1; perhaps TRBD1 as D (5 bases). CDR3 length equals 14 residues. From germline, CDR1 is SGHRS and CDR2 YFSETQ. Deletions cut 2 bases from V and 6 bases from J, with 14 bases between. The CDR3 DNA sequence: TGCGCCAGCAGCTTCATCCAGGGCACGGCTGAAGCTTTCTTT. Amino acid sequence: CASSFIQGTAEAFF.

This clonotype was seen a handful of times. The V and J genes are TRBV9 and TRBJ1-1; TRBD1 agrees at 11 bases. The CDR3 has 16 amino acids. Germline V lookup: CDR1 SGDLS, CDR2 YYNGEE. With V trimmed by 0 bases and J by 2 bases, 3 bases remained unmatched. The CDR3 DNA sequence: TGTGCCAGCAGCGTAGAAGGGACAGGGGGTAACACTGAAGCTTTCTTT. It encodes CASSVEGTGGNTEAFF.

The V call is TRBV15, the J call TRBJ2-7, with D hard to call. V dropped 1 base and J dropped 3 bases, with 16 bases sitting between them. Germline CDR1 is LNHNV and CDR2 is YYDKDF (reference sequence). There are 16 residues in the CDR3. In nucleotides, the CDR3 is TGTGCCACCAGCAGAGTTGCCTCCGACGGCGGCTACGAGCAGTACTTC. This codes for CATSRVASDGGYEQYF.

This clonotype was recorded many times. The chain has TRBV6-6 and TRBJ2-7, with TRBD2 identical over 7 bases. V trimming: 6 bases; J trimming: 3 bases; junction bases outside the gene matches: 8. Germline V CDR1 and CDR2: MNHNY, SVGAGI (reference sequence). The length of the CDR3 is 14 residues. Here the CDR3 DNA reads TGTGCCAGCAGCAAATCCCCGGGGGGCTACGAGCAGTACTTC. Protein: CASSKSPGGYEQYF.